This passage covers 19 T cell receptor beta chains from one sample sequenced in a study of cytomegalovirus exposure and HLA in healthy donors (TCRdb year 2017). Library prep was done by the immunoSEQ multiplex PCR assay. For the multiplex PCR, a mixture combining 60 forward primers for TCR Vbeta segments and 13 reverse primers for TCR Jbeta segments was used. TCRdb provides this immuneACCESS table in a form limited to in-frame rearrangements. Some clones are lacking; in checked studies, under half of them reflect an unresolved V gene, and why the rest are absent is not known. A total of over 150,000 clones appear in this sample, over 80% of them only once. Jointly, the top ten make up 1.9% of the sample. Source material: PBMCs. The source is a human donor in good health.

The chain couples TRBV5-4 to TRBJ1-1, with a possible D match to TRBD1 (5 bases). The CDR3 loop spans 16 amino acids. Germline lookup yields CDR1 SGHNT and CDR2 YYREEE (reference sequence). The V and J ends lost 4 bases and 3 bases respectively, with 19 bases between them. This CDR3 reads CASSPLLRVYHTEAFF. CDR3 bases: TGTGCCAGCAGCCCACTTCTCAGGGTATATCACACTGAAGCTTTCTTT.

The chain employs TRBV7-2 and TRBJ2-7; 7 nucleotides agree with TRBD1. CDR1 is SGHTA, CDR2 FQGNSA, per germline. The junction had 13 bases not matched to a gene; V was cut back by 5 bases and J by 3 bases. CDR3 size: 16 residues. CDR3 in amino acids: CASSTETGYTFYEQYF. DNA for the CDR3: TGTGCCAGCAGCACCGAGACAGGGTATACCTTCTACGAGCAGTACTTC.

The chain employs TRBV18 and TRBJ2-7; 9 nucleotides agree with TRBD1. J lost 1 base, V lost 0 bases, and 4 bases had no gene match. CDR1 KGHSH and CDR2 LQKENI come from the germline V gene. This CDR3 contains 16 residues. The CDR3 reads CASSPPETGGSYEQYF. CDR3 DNA: TGTGCCAGCTCACCACCCGAGACAGGGGGATCCTACGAGCAGTACTTC.

The V gene is TRBV7-8, the J gene TRBJ2-3; 11 bases are shared with TRBD2. The germline V gene encodes CDR1 SGHVS and CDR2 FQNEAQ. The CDR3 length is 18 residues. With V trimmed by 1 base and J by 1 base, 7 bases remained unmatched. CDR3 coding DNA: TGTGCCAGCAGCTTAGGGGTAGCGGGGGGGCCGGGCACAGATACGCAGTATTTT. Encoded protein: CASSLGVAGGPGTDTQYF.

This chain joins TRBV7-9 and TRBJ1-2; 9 bases fit TRBD1. The ends lost 6 bases at V and 7 bases at J; junction bases unmatched: 18. The germline V gene encodes CDR1 SEHNR and CDR2 FQNEAQ (reference sequence). CDR3 length equals 17 residues. CDR3 DNA: TGTGCCAGCAGTTCTACAGGACAGGGGAGGTATAGGAGTGGCTACACCTTC. Translation: CASSSTGQGRYRSGYTF.

The V gene is TRBV5-1, the J gene TRBJ1-1; 8 bases map to TRBD1. Germline loops: CDR1 SGHRS, CDR2 YFSETQ. CDR3 length: 16 amino acids. J gave up 1 base and V 4 bases, and 9 bases lay outside the gene matches. The CDR3 DNA reads TGCGCCAGCAGCCCTGGACAGGGTCCCCAGAACACTGAAGCTTTCTTT. Amino acid sequence: CASSPGQGPQNTEAFF.

The chain has TRBV10-3 and TRBJ1-2; D uncertain. Per the germline V gene, CDR1 is ENHRY and CDR2 is SYGVKD. This CDR3 comprises 11 residues. The V end lost 3 bases, the J end lost 6 bases, and 5 bases lay between the germline ends. CDR3 nucleotide sequence: TGTGCCATCAGTGACACTGATGGCTACACCTTC. It translates to CAISDTDGYTF.

The chain recombines TRBV10-3 with TRBJ1-5, with 9 nucleotides matching TRBD1. Germline CDR1 and CDR2: ENHRY and SYGVKD. The J segment lost 2 bases and the V segment lost 10 bases, leaving 6 bases of the junction unmatched. This CDR3 is 14 amino acids long. The CDR3 region is CATRTGDGNQPQHF. Written as DNA, the CDR3 is TGTGCCACCCGGACAGGGGATGGCAATCAGCCCCAGCATTTT.

The V call is TRBV10-3, the J call TRBJ2-7; unclear D gene. The germline V gene encodes CDR1 ENHRY and CDR2 SYGVKD. This CDR3 contains 15 residues. V lost 1 base, J lost 6 bases, and 16 bases lay in between. The CDR3 region is CAISELNSLHLEQYF. As DNA, the CDR3 is TGTGCCATCAGTGAGTTAAACAGCTTGCATCTCGAGCAGTACTTC.

The chain joins TRBV15 to TRBJ2-5; D is unclear. Trimming stripped 4 bases from V and 4 bases from J, with 10 bases between. CDR1 is LNHNV and CDR2 is YYDKDF in the germline V gene (reference sequence). The CDR3 is 13 residues long. In DNA form, the CDR3 reads TGTGCCACCAGCAATTTAGGCGGAGAGACCCAGTACTTC. Translating gives CATSNLGGETQYF.

This clone was counted only a few times. This chain links TRBV7-2 with TRBJ1-6, with 7 bases identical to TRBD1. CDR1 and CDR2 from the germline V gene are SGHTA and FQGNSA. With V trimmed by 1 base and J by 11 bases, 5 bases remained unmatched. The CDR3 extends over 14 amino acids. CDR3 loop: CASSLEQGTPPLHF. Here the CDR3 DNA reads TGTGCCAGCAGCTTAGAACAGGGGACGCCACCCCTCCACTTT.

The genes are TRBV5-1 and TRBJ2-5; tentative D call: TRBD2 (7 bases). CDR1 and CDR2 (germline): SGHRS, YFSETQ. The V end was cut by 4 bases, the J end by 4 bases, with 17 bases between. The CDR3 consists of 15 residues. CDR3 nucleotide sequence: TGCGCCAGCAGCCCACGGGGGGCCCGGGGAGAGACCCAGTACTTC. Its translation is CASSPRGARGETQYF.

The gene calls are TRBV4-3 and TRBJ2-3; 9 bases align to TRBD1. J was trimmed by 0 bases and V by 8 bases; bases with no gene match: 6. This CDR3 has 15 residues. Per the germline V gene, CDR1 is LGHNA and CDR2 is YSLEER. CDR3 protein: CASGPQGASTDTQYF. For the CDR3, the DNA is TGCGCCAGCGGACCACAGGGGGCGAGCACAGATACGCAGTATTTT.

The rearrangement joins TRBV11-2 to TRBJ2-7; TRBD2 might be the D (5 bases). The CDR3 extends over 15 amino acids. With 2 bases removed from V and 3 bases from J, the gap between germline ends came to 14 bases. Germline-derived CDR1 and CDR2 are SGHAT and FQNNGV. CDR3 protein: CASSLWENPVYEQYF. The DNA of the CDR3 is TGTGCCAGCAGCTTATGGGAGAACCCGGTCTACGAGCAGTACTTC. The whole variable domain, remainder taken from reference TRBV11-2 and TRBJ2-7, is EAGVAQSPRYKIIEKRQSVAFWCNPISGHATLYWYQQILGQGPKLLIQFQNNGVVDDSQLPKDRFSAERLKGVDSTLKIQPAKLEDSAVYLCASSLWENPVYEQYFGPGTRLTVT.

The chain links TRBV6-6 to TRBJ2-5; a weak D match, TRBD2 (6 bases). The V end lost 6 bases, the J end lost 0 bases, and 8 bases lay between the germline ends. CDR3 length: 13 amino acids. Germline-derived CDR1 and CDR2 are MNHNY and SVGAGI (reference sequence). CDR3 sequence (DNA): TGTGCCAGCAGGGGGGACTACCAAGAGACCCAGTACTTC. Its protein is CASRGDYQETQYF.

The genes are TRBV4-2 and TRBJ1-2; possibly TRBD1 for D (5 bases). Trimming left V 3 bases short and J 8 bases short, with 16 bases between. CDR3 length: 14 residues. The germline gives CDR1 LGHNA, CDR2 YNFKEQ. The CDR3, as DNA: TGTGCCAGCAGCCAGAGCAACAGGATCGAAGGCTACACCTTC. Protein sequence: CASSQSNRIEGYTF.

The chain couples TRBV5-6 to TRBJ1-6; TRBD1 matches 11 bases. Germline values: CDR1 SGHDT, CDR2 YYEEEE. The CDR3 spans 15 residues. The V segment lost 4 bases and the J segment 9 bases; nucleotides outside the gene matches: 6. CDR3 protein: CASSKGTGGISPLHF. CDR3 coding DNA: TGTGCCAGCAGCAAAGGGACAGGGGGGATTTCACCCCTCCACTTT.

The V and J genes are TRBV19 and TRBJ1-5; 9 bases line up with TRBD1. V lost 3 bases, J lost 4 bases, and 4 bases stayed unmatched. The CDR3 covers 15 residues. Germline V gene lookup returns CDR1 LNHDA and CDR2 SQIVND (reference sequence). The CDR3 DNA is TGTGCCAGTAGTATTTACGGGACAGGGAATCAGCCCCAGCATTTT. Translated: CASSIYGTGNQPQHF. The full variable domain, in which reference TRBV19 and TRBJ1-5 provide the parts outside the CDR3, is DGGITQSPKYLFRKEGQNVTLSCEQNLNHDAMYWYRQDPGQGLRLIYYSQIVNDFQKGDIAEGYSVSREKKESFPLTVTSAQKNPTAFYLCASSIYGTGNQPQHFGDGTRLSIL.

In this sample, this clone turned up a few times. The rearrangement joins TRBV7-2 to TRBJ2-4, with 8 bases fitting TRBD2. V shed 4 bases, J shed 6 bases, and the junction held 8 bases outside the gene matches. The germline V gene encodes CDR1 SGHTA and CDR2 FQGNSA. The CDR3 length is 15 residues. The CDR3, as DNA: TGTGCCAGCAGCTCACTCCGGGGGGGCTTAAACATTCAGTACTTC. Translated, it gives CASSSLRGGLNIQYF. The full variable domain, rest sourced from reference TRBV7-2 and TRBJ2-4, is GAGVSQSPSNKVTEKGKDVELRCDPISGHTALYWYRQSLGQGLEFLIYFQGNSAPDKSGLPSDRFSAERTGGSVSTLTIQRTQQEDSAVYLCASSSLRGGLNIQYFGAGTRLSVL.